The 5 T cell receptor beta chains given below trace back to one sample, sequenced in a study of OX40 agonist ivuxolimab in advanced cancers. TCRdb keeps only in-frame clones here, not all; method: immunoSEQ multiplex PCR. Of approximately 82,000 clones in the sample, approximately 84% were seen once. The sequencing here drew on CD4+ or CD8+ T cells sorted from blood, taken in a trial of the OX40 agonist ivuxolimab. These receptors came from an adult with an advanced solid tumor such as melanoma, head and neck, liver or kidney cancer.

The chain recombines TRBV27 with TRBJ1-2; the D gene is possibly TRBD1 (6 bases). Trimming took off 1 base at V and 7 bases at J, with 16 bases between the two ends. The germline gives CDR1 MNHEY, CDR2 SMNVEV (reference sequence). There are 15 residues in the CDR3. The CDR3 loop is CASSLYHGGLGGYTF. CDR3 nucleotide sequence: TGTGCCAGCAGTTTATATCATGGGGGGCTGGGTGGCTACACCTTC.

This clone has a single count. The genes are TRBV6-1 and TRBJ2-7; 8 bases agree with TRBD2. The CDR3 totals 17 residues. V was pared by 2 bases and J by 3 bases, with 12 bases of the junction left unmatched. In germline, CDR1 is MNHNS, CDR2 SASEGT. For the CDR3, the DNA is TGTGCCAGCAGTGAACCAACTAGCGGCCCGAGTCTCTACGAGCAGTACTTC. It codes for CASSEPTSGPSLYEQYF.

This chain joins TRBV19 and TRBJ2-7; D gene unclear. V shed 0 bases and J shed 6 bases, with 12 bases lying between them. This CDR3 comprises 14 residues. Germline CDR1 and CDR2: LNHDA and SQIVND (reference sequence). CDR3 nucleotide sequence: TGTGCCAGTAGTATAGATCACGGTCCCTCCGAGCAGTACTTC. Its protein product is CASSIDHGPSEQYF.

The CDR3 bases are TGTGCCAGCAGCTTTCGGGGACAGGCGAGCTCGTGGCAGTACTTC. It is translated as CASSFRGQASSWQYF. The chain has TRBV11-1 and TRBJ2-7; TRBD1 aligns across 8 bases. Germline trimming cut 3 bases from V and 9 bases from J; bases unmatched to any gene: 13. Germline V CDR1 and CDR2: SGHAT, FQDESV (reference sequence). The length of the CDR3 is 15 residues.

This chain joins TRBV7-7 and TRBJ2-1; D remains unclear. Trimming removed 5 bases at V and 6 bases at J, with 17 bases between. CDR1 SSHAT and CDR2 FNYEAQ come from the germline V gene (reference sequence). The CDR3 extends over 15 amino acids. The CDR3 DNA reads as TGTGCCAGCAGCCTAGACGGTAGTCTCGGCAATGAGCAGTTCTTC. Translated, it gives CASSLDGSLGNEQFF.